Below are 18 T cell receptor beta chains sequenced from a single sample in a study of T cells after yellow fever vaccination (dated by TCRdb to about 2019). Library preparation was by 5' RACE. Sequencing relied on an Illumina HiSeq 2500. Starting from the raw public reads, TCRdb applied fastp trimming at Q25, assembled clones with MiXCR and retained in-frame beta chains. Entries are consolidated by CDR3 protein sequence, retaining the most common genes and DNA. The table for this sample lists more than 350,000 distinct CDR3 sequences; around a tenth of them were counted only once. In total, the top ten clones hold roughly 18% of the sample. Taken with the paper, the label for treatment or condition translates to: live attenuated yellow fever vaccine strain. The source was PBMCs, collected on the day of the first yellow fever vaccination. All receptors derive from a young man who received the YFV17D yellow fever vaccine.

The CDR3 is CASSQHTGGNEKLFF. For the CDR3, the DNA is TGTGCCAGCAGCCAGCACACAGGGGGTAATGAAAAACTGTTTTTT. The chain has TRBV14 and TRBJ1-4; 8 nucleotides align to TRBD1. Germline CDR1 SGHDN, CDR2 FVKESK. The V gene end was trimmed by 3 bases and the J gene end by 4 bases; junction bases not matched to a gene: 4. The CDR3 covers 15 residues.

This clonotype was seen more than once but under ten times. V usage is TRBV7-9 and J usage is TRBJ1-2, with a possible D match to TRBD1 (5 bases). This CDR3 comprises 12 residues. The ends were cut back, 4 bases at V and 6 bases at J, with 9 bases in the middle. Germline values: CDR1 SEHNR, CDR2 FQNEAQ (reference sequence). The chain's CDR3 is CASSSLGHGYTF. CDR3 nucleotides: TGTGCCAGCAGCTCTTTGGGGCATGGCTACACCTTC.

In its sample, this clonotype was seen a few times. The chain carries TRBV19 and TRBJ1-5; tentative D call: TRBD1 (5 bases). CDR1 is LNHDA and CDR2 is SQIVND in the germline V gene (reference sequence). The length of the CDR3 is 18 residues. V lost 4 bases, J lost 2 bases, and 21 bases lay in between. CDR3 sequence: CASSTSTGGEVGNQPQHF. The CDR3 DNA is TGTGCCAGTAGTACCTCCACGGGGGGGGAGGTCGGCAATCAGCCCCAGCATTTT.

The chain couples TRBV27 to TRBJ2-3; TRBD2 matches at 10 bases. The CDR3 has 17 amino acids. Germline CDR1 MNHEY, CDR2 SMNVEV (reference sequence). The J segment lost 5 bases and the V segment lost 4 bases, leaving 12 bases of the junction unmatched. CDR3 amino acids: CASSSPRLAGGGDTQYF. DNA of the CDR3: TGTGCCAGCAGTTCCCCAAGACTAGCGGGTGGGGGAGATACGCAGTATTTT.

This clonotype was detected ten times or more. The chain carries TRBV6-2 or TRBV6-3 and TRBJ2-1; unclear D gene. The germline V gene has CDR1 MNHEY and CDR2 SVGEGT. With 1 base removed from V and 0 bases from J, the gap between germline ends came to 10 bases. CDR3 length equals 16 residues. The CDR3 loop reads CASSYWVGSSYNEQFF. The DNA of the CDR3 is TGTGCCAGCAGTTACTGGGTGGGTAGCTCCTACAATGAGCAGTTCTTC.

This clonotype was recorded a few times. The chain joins TRBV15 to TRBJ1-1, with 7 positions matching TRBD1. The CDR3 is 15 amino acids. Germline V lookup: CDR1 LNHNV, CDR2 YYDKDF (reference sequence). V was pared by 3 bases and J by 2 bases, with 6 bases of the junction left unmatched. CDR3 nucleotides: TGTGCCACCAGCAGTAGAGACAGGGTTAACACTGAAGCTTTCTTT. It translates to CATSSRDRVNTEAFF.

This clonotype was counted a few times. The chain is built from TRBV30 and TRBJ1-2; no reliable D call. With 2 bases removed from V and 7 bases from J, the gap between germline ends came to 14 bases. This CDR3 has 13 residues. Germline loops: CDR1 GTSNPN, CDR2 SVGIG (reference sequence). The CDR3 DNA reads as TGTGCCTGGAGTACACGGACCCGCGGTGGCTACACCTTC. Its protein is CAWSTRTRGGYTF.

This clonotype was picked up a small number of times. The rearrangement joins TRBV19 to TRBJ2-1, with D possibly matching TRBD1 (5 bases). Trimming took 5 bases from V and 8 from J, leaving 13 bases between them. Germline CDR1 and CDR2: LNHDA and SQIVND (reference sequence). CDR3 length: 13 residues. As DNA, the CDR3 is TGTGCCAGTAGTCCTGACTTCAGGGATGAGCAGTTCTTC. This codes for CASSPDFRDEQFF.

The chain uses TRBV29-1 and TRBJ1-1; maybe TRBD1 (5 bases). Germline assignment: CDR1 SQVTM and CDR2 ANQGSEA. CDR3 length: 14 residues. V was trimmed by 1 base and J by 4 bases, leaving 13 bases between them. The CDR3 protein is CSVEAGPGGTEAFF. In nucleotides, the CDR3 is TGCAGCGTTGAAGCTGGGCCGGGGGGCACTGAAGCTTTCTTT.

The CDR3 protein is CASQNFGTPYNSPLHF. CDR3 in DNA: TGTGCCAGTCAGAATTTCGGGACGCCCTATAATTCACCCCTCCACTTT. The V and J genes are TRBV27 and TRBJ1-6; tentatively, D is TRBD1 (5 bases). CDR1 is MNHEY and CDR2 is SMNVEV in the germline V gene (reference sequence). Trimming removed 9 bases at V and 2 bases at J, with 17 bases between. This CDR3 has 16 residues.

This chain uses TRBV12-5 with TRBJ1-2, with D maybe TRBD1 (5 bases). Trimming removed 6 bases at V and 2 bases at J, with 31 bases between. This CDR3 spans 20 amino acids. Looked up from germline, CDR1 is LGHNT and CDR2 is FRNRAP. CDR3 in DNA: TGTGCTAGTGGCAGACGTAGTATATTTGGGACCTGGACCGAAAACTATGGCTACACCTTC. This sequence encodes CASGRRSIFGTWTENYGYTF.

The rearrangement links TRBV20-1 to TRBJ1-4; D gene ambiguous. From germline, CDR1 is DFQATT and CDR2 SNEGSKA (reference sequence). The V gene lost 0 bases and the J gene lost 0 bases, with 8 bases spanning the gap. The CDR3 is 15 residues long. CDR3 nucleotide sequence: TGCAGTGCTAGAGATGGCGGGGCAACTAATGAAAAACTGTTTTTT. Amino acids: CSARDGGATNEKLFF.

The V gene is TRBV21-1, the J gene TRBJ1-2; the table's TRBD1 call for D was not verified on the DNA. TRBV21-1 is a pseudogene segment. This CDR3 has 14 residues. The CDR3 DNA reads as TGTGCCAGACACCGGGACACCTACCTGTATGGCTACACCTTC. It specifies CARHRDTYLYGYTF.

J is TRBJ1-2 and V is TRBV7-2, with TRBD1 matching 8 bases. Germline lookup yields CDR1 SGHTA and CDR2 FQGNSA. The CDR3 is made up of 13 amino acids. After removal of 0 bases from V and 8 bases from J, the junction contained 2 bases not matched to a gene. CDR3 DNA: TGTGCCAGCAGCTTAGCGACAGGGGAAGGCTACACCTTC. Amino acids: CASSLATGEGYTF.

This clonotype has a handful of counts. This rearrangement joins TRBV5-4 to TRBJ1-1; 7 bases are a match to TRBD1. Germline V gives CDR1 SGHNT, CDR2 YYREEE (reference sequence). The CDR3 has 13 amino acids. The V gene end was trimmed by 10 bases and the J gene end by 3 bases; junction bases not matched to a gene: 9. The CDR3 DNA follows: TGTGCCGGCCGCAGACAGGGATACACTGAAGCTTTCTTT. It specifies CAGRRQGYTEAFF.

This clonotype was counted only a few times. The genes are TRBV5-1 and TRBJ1-2; 7 bases match TRBD1. The trim removed 4 bases at V and 6 bases at J, leaving 9 bases unmatched. This CDR3 region has 14 residues. CDR1 and CDR2 from the germline V gene are SGHRS and YFSETQ. This chain's CDR3 is CASSPGQRDDGYTF. The CDR3 region has the DNA TGCGCCAGCAGCCCGGGACAGCGGGATGATGGCTACACCTTC.

The rearrangement links TRBV12-3 or TRBV12-4 to TRBJ1-2, with 7 bases matching TRBD1. The length of the CDR3 is 14 residues. The V gene end was trimmed by 5 bases and the J gene end by 2 bases; junction bases not matched to a gene: 5. This chain's CDR3 is CASSRQGFNYGYTF. The CDR3 DNA sequence: TGTGCCAGCAGTAGACAGGGTTTCAACTATGGCTACACCTTC.

This clonotype was picked up a small number of times. The V call is TRBV23-1, the J call TRBJ2-7; D is perhaps TRBD1 or TRBD2 (5 bases each). TRBV23-1 carries the ORF label, with uncertain function. This CDR3 region has 13 residues. The V end was cut by 4 bases, the J end by 6 bases, with 13 bases between. The CDR3 sequence: CASSLLGVSEQYV. DNA of the CDR3: TGCGCCAGCAGTCTCCTGGGGGTGAGCGAGCAGTACGTC.